These 20 T cell receptor beta chains share one sample of origin, sequenced in a study of blood T cell repertoires in COVID-19. Using immunoSEQ multiplex PCR, the repertoire was profiled, and TCRdb retains in-frame clones only, with some absent. Among 180,000 or so clones listed, over 75% were seen once. Material: PBMCs or T cells enriched from blood (not recorded which). The receptors shown here come from a man aged 45-65 years who had recovered from COVID-19.

The V call is TRBV19, the J call TRBJ2-1; maybe TRBD2 (5 bases). This CDR3 is 13 amino acids long. Trimming shortened V by 9 bases and J by 4 bases, and 13 bases separated the two germline ends. Germline CDR1 reads LNHDA; CDR2 reads SQIVND (reference sequence). The CDR3 coding sequence is TGTGCCAGCACTAGGATCGGTTACAATGAGCAGTTCTTC. This sequence encodes CASTRIGYNEQFF.

The chain has TRBV28 and TRBJ1-6; 8 nucleotides match TRBD1. CDR3 length: 16 amino acids. CDR1 is MDHEN and CDR2 is SYDVKM in the germline V gene. After removal of 7 bases from V and 6 bases from J, the junction contained 11 bases not matched to a gene. The CDR3 sequence: CASTLTGAAPNSPLHF. The CDR3 nucleotides are TGTGCCAGCACCTTGACAGGGGCCGCTCCTAATTCACCCCTCCACTTT.

This chain joins TRBV19 and TRBJ1-5; 11 bases agree with TRBD1. There are 15 residues in the CDR3. The trim removed 3 bases at V and 5 bases at J, leaving 3 bases unmatched. Germline loops: CDR1 LNHDA, CDR2 SQIVND (reference sequence). For the CDR3, the DNA is TGTGCCAGTAGTATCGGACAGGGGGCGGATCAGCCCCAGCATTTT. It yields the protein CASSIGQGADQPQHF.

This chain connects TRBV6-1 to TRBJ1-6; D gene uncertain. Trimming stripped 2 bases from V and 6 bases from J, with 8 bases between. Germline-derived CDR1 and CDR2 are MNHNS and SASEGT. This CDR3 is built from 14 residues. The CDR3 is CASSEPRSNSPLHF. The CDR3 coding sequence is TGTGCCAGCAGTGAACCCAGGTCTAATTCACCCCTCCACTTT.

The chain recombines TRBV10-1 with TRBJ1-2; 7 bases align to TRBD1. The CDR3 covers 13 residues. Germline CDR1 WNHNN, CDR2 SYGVQD (reference sequence). V gave up 3 bases and J gave up 4 bases; unmatched junction bases: 2. CDR3 amino acids: CASSEGDSYGYTF. CDR3 in DNA: TGCGCCAGCAGTGAAGGGGACAGCTATGGCTACACCTTC.

The V gene is TRBV2, the J gene TRBJ1-2; D unresolved. The CDR3 sequence is 12 residues long. Looked up from germline, CDR1 is SNHLY and CDR2 is FYNNEI. V was pared by 3 bases and J by 6 bases, with 8 bases between. CDR3 loop: CASSDYPDGYTF. The CDR3 DNA follows: TGTGCCAGCAGTGACTACCCTGATGGCTACACCTTC.

The chain carries TRBV6-4 and TRBJ2-7, with 9 bases that match TRBD1. The CDR3 runs to 15 residues. The trim removed 6 bases at V and 4 bases at J, leaving 10 bases unmatched. Germline V lookup: CDR1 MRHNA, CDR2 SNTAGT. The CDR3 nucleotides are TGTGCCAGCAGAAGATCGGGACAGGGCCCTTACGAGCAGTACTTC. This gives the protein CASRRSGQGPYEQYF.

V and J are TRBV28 and TRBJ2-3, with D possibly matching TRBD2 (7 bases). The V end lost 3 bases, the J end lost 6 bases, and 22 bases lay between the germline ends. Germline-derived CDR1 and CDR2 are MDHEN and SYDVKM. This CDR3 has 17 amino acids. The CDR3 region is CASSFAGAPGFGDTQYF. As DNA, the CDR3 is TGTGCCAGCAGTTTCGCGGGGGCGCCCGGCTTTGGGGATACGCAGTATTTT.

Here the CDR3 DNA reads TGTGCCAGCACGGGCTGGACAGGGACCAATCAGCCCCAGCATTTT. Encoded protein: CASTGWTGTNQPQHF. This sequence joins TRBV6-4 and TRBJ1-5; 8 bases fit TRBD1. V lost 7 bases, J lost 3 bases, and 8 bases stayed unmatched. The CDR3 has 15 amino acids. Germline V gene sequence: CDR1 MRHNA, CDR2 SNTAGT.

The chain carries TRBV5-3 and TRBJ2-5; 8 bases map to TRBD1. TRBV5-3 counts as an open reading frame of uncertain function. V lost 3 bases, J lost 2 bases, and 3 bases stayed unmatched. This CDR3 is 14 amino acids long. CDR3 loop: CARSCRDRQETQYF. The CDR3 nucleotides read TGTGCCAGAAGCTGCCGGGACAGGCAAGAGACCCAGTACTTC.

The V gene is TRBV6-5, the J gene TRBJ2-1; D may be TRBD1 (8 bases). The CDR3 loop spans 16 amino acids. Trimming pared 0 bases from V and 5 bases from J, leaving 14 bases between. Germline loops: CDR1 MNHEY, CDR2 SVGAGI. The CDR3 here is CASSYSQGAGDNEQFF. DNA of the CDR3: TGTGCCAGCAGTTACTCTCAGGGGGCGGGAGACAATGAGCAGTTCTTC.

The chain is built from TRBV12-5 and TRBJ2-7; tentative D call: TRBD2 (5 bases). Deletions cut 5 bases from V and 0 bases from J, with 20 bases between. CDR1 and CDR2 from the germline V gene are LGHNT and FRNRAP. The CDR3 length is 17 residues. The CDR3 nucleotides are TGTGCTAGTGGTCCGCCTTCCCCACCCGAGGGCTCCTACGAGCAGTACTTC. This codes for CASGPPSPPEGSYEQYF.

The gene calls are TRBV5-5 and TRBJ1-5, with 8 bases identical to TRBD1. This CDR3 is built from 17 residues. J gave up 2 bases and V 0 bases, and 7 bases lay outside the gene matches. The germline V gene encodes CDR1 SGHKS and CDR2 YYEKEE (reference sequence). The CDR3 region has the DNA TGTGCCAGCAGCTTGGATGAGCAGGACAGGGGCAATCAGCCCCAGCATTTT. It is translated as CASSLDEQDRGNQPQHF. Variable domain in full (rest from reference TRBV5-5 and TRBJ1-5): DAGVTQSPTHLIKTRGQQVTLRCSPISGHKSVSWYQQVLGQGPQFIFQYYEKEERGRGNFPDRFSARQFPNYSSELNVNALLLGDSALYLCASSLDEQDRGNQPQHFGDGTRLSIL.

V and J are TRBV10-3 and TRBJ1-1; D is perhaps TRBD1 (6 bases). Trimming took off 10 bases at V and 3 bases at J, with 18 bases between the two ends. This CDR3 region has 14 residues. The germline CDR1 and CDR2 sequences are ENHRY and SYGVKD. CDR3 sequence (DNA): TGTGCCACCCAGGAACAGGGAGGGGACACTGAAGCTTTCTTT. Its translation is CATQEQGGDTEAFF.

The sample holds one count of this clone. The gene calls are TRBV9 and TRBJ1-3; D is ambiguous. Germline-derived CDR1 and CDR2 are SGDLS and YYNGEE. The CDR3 sequence is 14 residues long. V was shortened by 4 bases and J by 0 bases, with 8 bases between the two germline ends. CDR3 in amino acids: CASSPASSGNTIYF. CDR3 bases: TGTGCCAGCAGCCCCGCTAGCTCTGGAAACACCATATATTTT.

The chain joins TRBV3-1 (or the pseudogene TRBV3-2) to TRBJ1-6; D might be TRBD1 (5 bases). Germline-derived CDR1 and CDR2 are LGHDT and YNNKEL (reference sequence). The ends were cut back, 2 bases at V and 2 bases at J, with 10 bases in the middle. The length of the CDR3 is 16 residues. CDR3 in amino acids: CASSQRGGTYNSPLHF. The CDR3 DNA follows: TGTGCCAGCAGCCAAAGGGGAGGGACCTATAATTCACCCCTCCACTTT.

This clone was observed a few times. The chain links TRBV19 to TRBJ2-2, with TRBD2 identical over 11 bases. The CDR3 is 18 residues long. Trimming at V came to 7 bases and at J to 1 base, leaving 11 bases not matched to a gene. Looked up from germline, CDR1 is LNHDA and CDR2 is SQIVND (reference sequence). CDR3: CASTLSGTSGRNTGELFF. As DNA, the CDR3 is TGTGCCAGTACACTTTCCGGGACTAGCGGTCGGAACACCGGGGAGCTGTTTTTT.

The V and J genes are TRBV12-3 or TRBV12-4 and TRBJ2-7; TRBD2 aligns across 7 bases. The V gene end was trimmed by 3 bases and the J gene end by 5 bases; junction bases not matched to a gene: 4. There are 13 residues in the CDR3. This CDR3 reads CASSFAGAHEQYF. CDR3 nucleotide sequence: TGTGCCAGCAGTTTCGCGGGAGCCCACGAGCAGTACTTC.

The chain links TRBV10-3 to TRBJ2-7; 7 bases fit TRBD1. With V trimmed by 10 bases and J by 2 bases, 11 bases remained unmatched. CDR1 and CDR2 (germline): ENHRY, SYGVKD. This CDR3 contains 14 residues. The DNA for the CDR3 is TGTGCCACACTTACCTCCGGGACAGCCTACGAGCAGTACTTC. It yields the protein CATLTSGTAYEQYF.

The rearrangement joins TRBV7-3 to TRBJ2-5; 14 bases agree with TRBD2. Germline loops: CDR1 SGHTA, CDR2 FQGTGA. The CDR3 consists of 14 residues. V shed 4 bases, J shed 10 bases, and the junction held 5 bases outside the gene matches. The CDR3 loop is CASSSGTSGSHQYF. The CDR3 bases are TGTGCCAGCAGCTCCGGGACTAGCGGGAGCCACCAGTACTTC.